What follows are 15 T cell receptor beta chains derived from one specimen sequenced in a study of CD4+ T cells in melanoma. Repertoires were generated with immunoSEQ multiplex PCR, while TCRdb's copy carries only in-frame clones and drops some. The sample consists of roughly 10,000 clones, around 78% of them appearing once. Sequenced: cells from a culture (not recorded whether cultured in vitro). The receptors were gathered from a human donor with melanoma.

The chain links TRBV7-3 to TRBJ2-1, with D possibly called TRBD1 or TRBD2 (5 bases each). Trimming stripped 2 bases from V and 2 bases from J, with 13 bases between. This CDR3 comprises 16 residues. CDR1 is SGHTA, CDR2 FQGTGA, per germline. The CDR3 reads CASSLDPGTTYNEQFF. In DNA form, the CDR3 reads TGTGCCAGCAGCTTAGACCCCGGGACGACCTACAATGAGCAGTTCTTC.

This chain joins TRBV18 and TRBJ2-3; D unresolved. Germline loops: CDR1 KGHSH, CDR2 LQKENI. The CDR3 runs 15 residues. V lost 3 bases and J lost 1, with 11 bases in between. Written as DNA, the CDR3 is TGTGCCAGCTCACCGGTTGCGCTTCGCACAGATACGCAGTATTTT. Translated, it gives CASSPVALRTDTQYF.

This rearrangement joins TRBV18 to TRBJ2-5; TRBD1 or TRBD2 may be the D gene (5 bases each). Germline CDR1 KGHSH, CDR2 LQKENI. With 2 bases removed from V and 5 bases from J, the gap between germline ends came to 6 bases. There are 12 residues in the CDR3. The CDR3, as DNA: TGTGCCAGCTCACCAGGGGGTGAGACCCAGTACTTC. It specifies CASSPGGETQYF.

The gene calls are TRBV3-1 (or the pseudogene TRBV3-2) and TRBJ2-1, with D perhaps matching TRBD2 (5 bases). CDR3 length equals 13 residues. Germline lookup yields CDR1 LGHDT and CDR2 YNNKEL (reference sequence). Trimming took 4 bases from V and 8 from J, leaving 12 bases between them. CDR3 sequence reads: CASSRLAGDEQFF. CDR3 nucleotide sequence: TGTGCCAGCAGCCGGCTGGCGGGCGATGAGCAGTTCTTC.

The chain links TRBV6-5 to TRBJ1-5; D is uncertain. Trimming stripped 7 bases from V and 8 bases from J, with 18 bases between. Germline V gene lookup returns CDR1 MNHEY and CDR2 SVGAGI. The CDR3 spans 14 residues. Here the CDR3 reads CASKENTRFEPQHF. CDR3 DNA: TGTGCCAGCAAAGAGAACACTAGGTTCGAGCCCCAGCATTTT.

The rearrangement uses TRBV3-1 (or the pseudogene TRBV3-2) and TRBJ1-2; D is ambiguous. V lost 4 bases and J lost 3, with 12 bases in between. Per the germline V gene, CDR1 is LGHDT and CDR2 is YNNKEL (reference sequence). CDR3 length: 14 residues. CDR3 DNA: TGTGCCAGCAGCCCTCACGGAGGTGACTATGGCTACACCTTC. Its translation: CASSPHGGDYGYTF.

The J gene is TRBJ1-6, the V gene TRBV5-4; D possibly corresponds to TRBD1 (6 bases). CDR3 length: 16 residues. Germline V gene sequence: CDR1 SGHNT, CDR2 YYREEE (reference sequence). V lost 4 bases and J 4 bases, leaving 15 bases between the germline ends. The CDR3 loop is CASSSDNRAYNSPLHF. The CDR3 DNA sequence: TGTGCCAGCAGCAGCGACAACAGGGCATATAATTCACCCCTCCACTTT.

The chain recombines TRBV5-1 with TRBJ1-1; 9 positions match TRBD1. Germline V gene sequence: CDR1 SGHRS, CDR2 YFSETQ. The CDR3 is 15 amino acids. After removal of 4 bases from V and 1 base from J, the junction contained 5 bases not matched to a gene. The CDR3 reads CASSEQGAKNTEAFF. The CDR3 DNA follows: TGCGCCAGCAGCGAACAGGGGGCGAAGAACACTGAAGCTTTCTTT.

The table lists this clone with a few counts. The chain couples TRBV5-1 to TRBJ2-5; perhaps D is TRBD1 or TRBD2 (7 bases each). This CDR3 has 17 residues. The V end was cut by 2 bases, the J end by 0 bases, with 17 bases between. CDR1 is SGHRS, CDR2 YFSETQ, per germline. The CDR3 spells CASSFGGDSGDQETQYF. CDR3 bases: TGCGCCAGCAGCTTCGGAGGGGACAGCGGGGACCAAGAGACCCAGTACTTC.

The CDR3: CATSRVGPNQPQHF. CDR3 coding DNA: TGTGCCACCAGCAGAGTGGGACCCAATCAGCCCCAGCATTTT. The V call is TRBV15, the J call TRBJ1-5; D is possibly TRBD1 (5 bases). Germline loops: CDR1 LNHNV, CDR2 YYDKDF (reference sequence). This CDR3 region has 14 residues. V shed 1 base and J shed 3 bases, with 7 bases lying between them.

The V gene is TRBV11-2, the J gene TRBJ1-1; weak D call: TRBD1 (6 bases). Germline CDR1 and CDR2: SGHAT and FQNNGV. Trimming took 6 bases from V and 1 from J, leaving 9 bases between them. The CDR3 has 13 amino acids. CDR3 bases: TGTGCCAGCAGTGGGGGGCAGAACACTGAAGCTTTCTTT. Translation gives CASSGGQNTEAFF.

J is TRBJ2-1 and V is TRBV4-1; 9 bases line up with TRBD1. Germline-derived CDR1 and CDR2 are MGHRA and YSYEKL. Trimming took 1 base from V and 4 from J; bases not matched to a gene: 8. The CDR3 covers 17 residues. CDR3: CASSQAYRGLGYNEQFF. The CDR3 nucleotides are TGCGCCAGCAGCCAAGCGTACAGGGGGCTAGGGTACAATGAGCAGTTCTTC.

V and J are TRBV6-4 and TRBJ2-1; tentatively, D is TRBD2 (7 bases). The germline V gene encodes CDR1 MRHNA and CDR2 SNTAGT. This CDR3 is 14 amino acids long. V lost 4 bases to trimming and J lost 5 bases, with 12 bases between them. The chain's CDR3 is CASSVKGGDNEQFF. The CDR3 DNA reads TGTGCCAGCAGTGTGAAAGGGGGGGACAATGAGCAGTTCTTC.

V and J are TRBV7-2 and TRBJ2-3; unclear D gene. CDR1 and CDR2 from the germline V gene are SGHTA and FQGNSA. This CDR3 has 15 residues. V was cut by 3 bases and J by 2 bases, with 12 bases left in between. CDR3 bases: TGTGCCAGCAGCTTCCTCCCCTCCTTCACAGATACGCAGTATTTT. Its translation is CASSFLPSFTDTQYF.

V usage is TRBV3-1 (or the pseudogene TRBV3-2) and J usage is TRBJ2-3, with 8 bases identical to TRBD1. This CDR3 region has 15 residues. Germline values: CDR1 LGHDT, CDR2 YNNKEL (reference sequence). The ends lost 5 bases at V and 0 bases at J; junction bases unmatched: 4. The chain's CDR3 is CASSYRTGSTDTQYF. CDR3 nucleotides: TGTGCCAGCAGCTACCGGACAGGGAGCACAGATACGCAGTATTTT.